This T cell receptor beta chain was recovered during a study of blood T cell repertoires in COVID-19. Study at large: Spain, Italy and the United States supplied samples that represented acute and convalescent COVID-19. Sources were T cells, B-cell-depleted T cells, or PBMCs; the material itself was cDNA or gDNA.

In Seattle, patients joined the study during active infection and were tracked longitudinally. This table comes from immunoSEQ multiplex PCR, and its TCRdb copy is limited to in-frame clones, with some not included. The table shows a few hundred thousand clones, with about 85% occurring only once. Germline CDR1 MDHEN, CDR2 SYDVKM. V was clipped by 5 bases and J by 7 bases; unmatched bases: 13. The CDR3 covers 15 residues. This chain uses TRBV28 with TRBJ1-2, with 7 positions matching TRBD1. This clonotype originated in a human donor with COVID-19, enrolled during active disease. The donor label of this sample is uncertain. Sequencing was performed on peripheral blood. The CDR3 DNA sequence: TGTGCCAGCAGTCCCCGACTCCTGGGACAGCGTGGCTACACCTTC. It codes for CASSPRLLGQRGYTF.